The rows below give T cell receptor beta chains drawn from one sample of a study of T cell repertoires in cytomegalovirus infection. MiXCR, applied by TCRdb to the reads, yields one record per CDR3 protein. The data hold around 310,000 distinct CDR3 sequences, with roughly 28% observed a single time. No antigen has been identified for these receptors. Material: cultured PBMCs, obtained from culture after CMV antigen stimulation. These receptors all come from a human donor in good health (CMV status not recorded). Some clones in this sample may be carry-over from other donors' samples. Both conserved end residues are part of each CDR3. The D gene is left open where the match is weak. Expanded clones are given a class, and other clones once, few, many or no size at all.

V	D	J	size	DNA	CDR3
TRBV25-1	NA	TRBJ2-5	few	TGTGCCAGCAGTGAATACAGGGGTCAAGAGACCCAGTACTTC	CASSEYRGQETQYF
TRBV6-6	NA	TRBJ1-1	NA	TGTGCCAGCATTTATAGGGCAGACGAAGCTTTCTTT	CASIYRADEAFF
TRBV28	NA	TRBJ1-4	few	TGTGCCAGCAGTTTAGGTTCCGTACAGGGAAGGTCGACTAATGAAAAACTGTTTTTT	CASSLGSVQGRSTNEKLFF
TRBV12-3/TRBV12-4	TRBD2	TRBJ2-3	NA	TGTGCCAGCAGTTTTGGAGAGCGGGGGGCCTCCCTGACAGATACGCAGTATTTT	CASSFGERGASLTDTQYF
TRBV7-6	NA	TRBJ2-1	NA	TGTGCCAGCAGCTCGGTTCCTAATGAGCAGTTCTTC	CASSSVPNEQFF
TRBV9	NA	TRBJ1-1	once	TGTGCCAGCAACGAAGGGGCTCCGAACACTGAAGCTCTCTTT	CASNEGAPNTEALF
TRBV7-2	NA	TRBJ2-1	many	TGTGCCAGCAGTCATCCAACAGGGTATTACAATGAGCAGTTCTTC	CASSHPTGYYNEQFF
TRBV2	NA	TRBJ2-2	many	TGTGCCAGCAGTGACGGCTACACCGGGGAGCTGTTTTTT	CASSDGYTGELFF
TRBV6-6	TRBD2	TRBJ2-2	NA	TGTGCCAGCAGTTACGCTAGCGGGACCGGGGAGCTGTTTTTT	CASSYASGTGELFF
TRBV9	TRBD1	TRBJ2-1	NA	TGTGCCAGCAGCGGCCAACCGACAGGGGACAATGAGCAGTTCTTC	CASSGQPTGDNEQFF
TRBV7-9	NA	TRBJ1-5	NA	TGTGCCAGCAGCTTGAGTACCGAGGACATCAATCAGCCCCAGCATTTT	CASSLSTEDINQPQHF
TRBV7-2	NA	TRBJ1-2	many	TGTGCCAGCAGCTTAGGGGGTGCCGACTATGGCTACACCTTC	CASSLGGADYGYTF
TRBV2	NA	TRBJ1-1	few	TGTGCCAGCATTATGACAGGGAACACTGAAGCTTTCTTT	CASIMTGNTEAFF
TRBV6-4	TRBD1	TRBJ2-7	NA	TGTGCCAGCAGCCGGGACAGTTTGGCCGAGCAGTACTTC	CASSRDSLAEQYF
TRBV20-1	TRBD2	TRBJ2-3	NA	TGCAGTGCACCTGGGGCCCTAGCGGGGGGGCCATATGAGGCAGATACGCAGTATTTT	CSAPGALAGGPYEADTQYF
TRBV24-1	NA	TRBJ2-1	NA	TGTGCCACCAGCACAGGGCCCATCTACAATGAGCAGTTCTTC	CATSTGPIYNEQFF
TRBV11-2	NA	TRBJ2-1	NA	TGTGCCAGCAGCTCCCCCAGGGGCCGGTACAATGAGCAGTTCTTC	CASSSPRGRYNEQFF
TRBV7-3	TRBD2	TRBJ2-5	NA	TGTGCCAGCAGCTTAGGGACTAGCTGGTTAACCCAGTACTTC	CASSLGTSWLTQYF
TRBV10-1	NA	TRBJ1-1	NA	TGCGCCAGCAGTGGTCAGTGGAACACTGAAGCTTTCTTT	CASSGQWNTEAFF
TRBV5-1	TRBD2	TRBJ2-7	NA	TGCGCCAGCAGCCCGCAGAACAGCGGGGGACACGAGCAGTACTTC	CASSPQNSGGHEQYF
TRBV29-1	TRBD1	TRBJ2-1	NA	TGCAGCGTTAAGGTGAGGACAGGGTCCTACAATGAGCAGTTCTTC	CSVKVRTGSYNEQFF
TRBV28	NA	TRBJ1-5	few	TGTGCCAGCAGTCGCTACGGGACTTGGAATCAGCCCCAGCATTTT	CASSRYGTWNQPQHF
TRBV7-9	TRBD1	TRBJ2-3	few	TGTGCCAGCAGCCCGGGACAGACTAGCACAGATACGCAGTATTTT	CASSPGQTSTDTQYF